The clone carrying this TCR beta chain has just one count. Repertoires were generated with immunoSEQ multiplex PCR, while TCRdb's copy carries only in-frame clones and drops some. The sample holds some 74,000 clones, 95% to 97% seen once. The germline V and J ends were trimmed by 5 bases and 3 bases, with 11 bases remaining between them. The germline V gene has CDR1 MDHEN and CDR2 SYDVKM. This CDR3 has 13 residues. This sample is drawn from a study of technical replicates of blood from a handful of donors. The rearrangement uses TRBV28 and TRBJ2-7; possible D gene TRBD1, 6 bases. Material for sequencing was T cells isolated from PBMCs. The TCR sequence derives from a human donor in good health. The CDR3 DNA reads TGTGCCAGCAGTGGCAGGGGAAACTACGAGCAGTACTTC. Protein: CASSGRGNYEQYF.